This T cell receptor beta chain stems from a study of cytomegalovirus exposure and HLA in healthy donors. Study context: Earlier, about 179 million T cells were analyzed, and 117 million unique TCR beta sequences were found among them. Study-wide results and limits: The HLA-A and HLA-B alleles of most subjects were reportedly predicted accurately from TCR beta sequences.

Regarding this clone: The antigen remains unidentified.

The PCR had 60 Vbeta and 13 Jbeta primers. Clones were sequenced by immunoSEQ multiplex PCR, and TCRdb holds only the in-frame ones, with some missing. The data show roughly 230,000 clones, roughly 81% seen once. CDR1 is MNHEY, CDR2 SMNVEV, per germline (reference sequence). The CDR3 is 14 residues long. V lost 5 bases and J lost 5; bases outside the gene matches: 6. The sequence was collected from a girl aged 2-10 years in good health and CMV-seronegative. The sequencing input was PBMCs. V gene TRBV27 combines with J gene TRBJ2-7; 10 bases agree with TRBD1. For the CDR3, the DNA is TGTGCCAGCAGTCCCTGGACAGGGGGTAACGAGCAGTACTTC. This gives the protein CASSPWTGGNEQYF.